This T cell receptor beta chain appears in the sequencing data of a study of blood T cell repertoires in COVID-19. Across the whole study: The analysed material was cDNA or gDNA that came from T cells, B-cell-depleted T cells, or PBMCs.

The V segment lost 2 bases and the J segment 3 bases; nucleotides outside the gene matches: 2. Germline V gene sequence: CDR1 SGHTA, CDR2 FQGNSA. The CDR3 covers 14 residues. Profiled with immunoSEQ multiplex PCR; TCRdb holds only in-frame clones, not every one. This table has approximately 130,000 clones, 85% to 90% appearing once. The clonotype was recovered from a man between 65 and 79 years old with active or convalescent COVID-19. The V gene is TRBV7-2, the J gene TRBJ2-7, with 9 bases lining up with TRBD2. The sample taken for sequencing was peripheral blood. The CDR3 protein is CASSLSGRSYEQYF. For the CDR3, the DNA is TGTGCCAGCAGCTTAAGCGGGAGGAGCTACGAGCAGTACTTC.